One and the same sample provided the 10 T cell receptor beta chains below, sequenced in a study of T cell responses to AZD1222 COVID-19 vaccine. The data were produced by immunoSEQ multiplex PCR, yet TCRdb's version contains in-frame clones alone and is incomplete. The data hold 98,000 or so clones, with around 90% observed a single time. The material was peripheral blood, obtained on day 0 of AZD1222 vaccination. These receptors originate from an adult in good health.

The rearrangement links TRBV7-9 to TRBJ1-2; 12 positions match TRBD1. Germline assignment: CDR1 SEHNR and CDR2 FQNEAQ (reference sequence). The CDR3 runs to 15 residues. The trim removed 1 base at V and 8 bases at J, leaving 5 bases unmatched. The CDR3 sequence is CASSLGRDRGRGYTF. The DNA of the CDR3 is TGTGCCAGCAGCTTAGGCCGGGACAGGGGGCGAGGCTACACCTTC. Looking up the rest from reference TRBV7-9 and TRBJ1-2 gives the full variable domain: DTGVSQNPRHKITKRGQNVTFRCDPISEHNRLYWYRQTLGQGPEFLTYFQNEAQLEKSRLLSDRFSAERPKGSFSTLEIQRTEQGDSAMYLCASSLGRDRGRGYTFGSGTRLTVV.

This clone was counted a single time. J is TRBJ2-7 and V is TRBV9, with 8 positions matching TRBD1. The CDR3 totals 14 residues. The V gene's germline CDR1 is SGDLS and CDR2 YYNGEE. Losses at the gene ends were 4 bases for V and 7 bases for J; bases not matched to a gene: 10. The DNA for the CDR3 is TGTGCCAGCAGCCCCCGCCAGGGGGCGGGTGAGCAGTACTTC. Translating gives CASSPRQGAGEQYF.

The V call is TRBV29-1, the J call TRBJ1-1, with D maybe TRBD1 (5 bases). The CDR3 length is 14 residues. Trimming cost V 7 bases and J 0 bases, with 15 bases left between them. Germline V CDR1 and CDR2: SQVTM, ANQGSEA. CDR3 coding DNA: TGCAGCGCAGGGTCGCGAAATATGAACACTGAAGCTTTCTTT. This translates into CSAGSRNMNTEAFF.

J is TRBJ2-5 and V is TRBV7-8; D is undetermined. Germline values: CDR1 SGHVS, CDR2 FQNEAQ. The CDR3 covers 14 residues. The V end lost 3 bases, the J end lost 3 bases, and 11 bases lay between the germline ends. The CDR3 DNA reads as TGTGCCAGCAGCTTCCCTAGGCTTGAAGAGACCCAGTACTTC. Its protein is CASSFPRLEETQYF.

As DNA, the CDR3 is TGTGCCAGCAGTCGGGCACCGAGGGGATCCACTGAAGCTTTCTTT. Encoded protein: CASSRAPRGSTEAFF. The chain links TRBV5-4 to TRBJ1-1; D might be TRBD1 (5 bases). Trimming left V 5 bases short and J 4 bases short, with 18 bases between. Germline V lookup: CDR1 SGHNT, CDR2 YYREEE (reference sequence). CDR3 length: 15 residues.

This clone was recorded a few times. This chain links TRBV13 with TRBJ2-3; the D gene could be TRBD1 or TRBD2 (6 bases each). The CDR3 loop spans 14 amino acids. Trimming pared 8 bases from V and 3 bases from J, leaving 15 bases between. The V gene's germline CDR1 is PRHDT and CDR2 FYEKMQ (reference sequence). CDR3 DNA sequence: TGTGCCAGCCGCAAGGGGGGACGAACAGATACGCAGTATTTT. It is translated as CASRKGGRTDTQYF.

CDR3 nucleotide sequence: TGTGCCAGCAGTTTATACGGGACAGGGAACACTGAAGCTTTCTTT. Translating it yields CASSLYGTGNTEAFF. The V call is TRBV27, the J call TRBJ1-1, with 8 bases matching TRBD1. The V gene end was trimmed by 1 base and the J gene end by 1 base; junction bases not matched to a gene: 2. CDR1 MNHEY and CDR2 SMNVEV come from the germline V gene (reference sequence). The CDR3 sequence is 15 residues long.

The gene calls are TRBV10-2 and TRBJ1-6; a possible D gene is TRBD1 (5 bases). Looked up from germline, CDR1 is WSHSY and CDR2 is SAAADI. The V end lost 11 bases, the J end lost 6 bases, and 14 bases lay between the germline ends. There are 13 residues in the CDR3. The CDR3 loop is CAAHQGINSPLHF. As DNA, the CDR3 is TGCGCCGCCCACCAGGGAATTAATTCACCCCTCCACTTT.

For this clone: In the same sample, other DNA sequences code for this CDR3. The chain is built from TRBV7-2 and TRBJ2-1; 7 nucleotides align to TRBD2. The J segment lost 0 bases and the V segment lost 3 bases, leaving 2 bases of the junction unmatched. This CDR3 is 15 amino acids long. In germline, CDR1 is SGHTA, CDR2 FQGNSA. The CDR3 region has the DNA TGTGCCAGCAGCTTGGGGGGGGGCTCCTACAATGAGCAGTTCTTC. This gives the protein CASSLGGGSYNEQFF.

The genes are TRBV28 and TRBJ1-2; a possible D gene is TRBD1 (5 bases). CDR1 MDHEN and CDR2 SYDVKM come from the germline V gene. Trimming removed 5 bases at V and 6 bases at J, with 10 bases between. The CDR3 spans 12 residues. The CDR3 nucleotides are TGTGCCAGCAGTGGGGGGATTGATGGCTACACCTTC. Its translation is CASSGGIDGYTF.